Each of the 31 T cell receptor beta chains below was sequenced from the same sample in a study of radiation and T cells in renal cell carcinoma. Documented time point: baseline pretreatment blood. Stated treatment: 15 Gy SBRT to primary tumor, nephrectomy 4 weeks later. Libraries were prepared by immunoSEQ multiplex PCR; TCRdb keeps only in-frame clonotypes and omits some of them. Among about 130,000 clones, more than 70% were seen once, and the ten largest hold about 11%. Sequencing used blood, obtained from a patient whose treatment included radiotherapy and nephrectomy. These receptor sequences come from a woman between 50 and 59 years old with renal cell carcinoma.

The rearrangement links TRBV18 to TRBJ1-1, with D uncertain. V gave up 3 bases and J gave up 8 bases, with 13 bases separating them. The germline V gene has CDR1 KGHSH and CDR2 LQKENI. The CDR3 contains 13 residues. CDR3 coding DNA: TGTGCCAGCTCACCGGTAAGGGTGGCAGAAGCTTTCTTT. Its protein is CASSPVRVAEAFF.

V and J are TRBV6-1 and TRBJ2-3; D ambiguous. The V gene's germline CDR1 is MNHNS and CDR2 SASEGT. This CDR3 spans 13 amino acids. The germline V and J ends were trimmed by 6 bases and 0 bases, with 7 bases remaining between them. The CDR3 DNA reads TGTGCCAGCAGGATGGACAGCACAGATACGCAGTATTTT. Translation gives CASRMDSTDTQYF.

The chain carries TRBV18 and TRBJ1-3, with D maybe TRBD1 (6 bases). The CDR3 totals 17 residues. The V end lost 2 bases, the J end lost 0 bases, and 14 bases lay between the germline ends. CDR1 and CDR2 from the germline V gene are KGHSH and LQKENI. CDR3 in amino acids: CASSPAGALLSGNTIYF. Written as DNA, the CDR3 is TGTGCCAGCTCACCAGCAGGGGCCCTTCTCTCTGGAAACACCATATATTTT.

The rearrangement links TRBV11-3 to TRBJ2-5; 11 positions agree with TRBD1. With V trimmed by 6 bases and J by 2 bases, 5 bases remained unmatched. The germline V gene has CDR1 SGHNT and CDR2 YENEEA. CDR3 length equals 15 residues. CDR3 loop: CASSHGTGGQETQYF. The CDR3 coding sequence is TGTGCCAGCAGTCACGGGACAGGGGGACAAGAGACCCAGTACTTC.

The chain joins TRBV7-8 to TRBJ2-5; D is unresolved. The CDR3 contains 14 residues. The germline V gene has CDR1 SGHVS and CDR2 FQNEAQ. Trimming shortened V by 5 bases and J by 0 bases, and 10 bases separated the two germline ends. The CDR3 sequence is CASSVTENQETQYF. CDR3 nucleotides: TGTGCCAGCAGCGTCACAGAGAACCAAGAGACCCAGTACTTC.

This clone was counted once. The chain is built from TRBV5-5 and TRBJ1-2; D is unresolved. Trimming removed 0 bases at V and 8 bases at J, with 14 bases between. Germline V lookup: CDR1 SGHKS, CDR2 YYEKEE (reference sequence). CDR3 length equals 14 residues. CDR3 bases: TGTGCCAGCAGCTTGGATTGGACCGGTTGGGGCTACACCTTC. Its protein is CASSLDWTGWGYTF.

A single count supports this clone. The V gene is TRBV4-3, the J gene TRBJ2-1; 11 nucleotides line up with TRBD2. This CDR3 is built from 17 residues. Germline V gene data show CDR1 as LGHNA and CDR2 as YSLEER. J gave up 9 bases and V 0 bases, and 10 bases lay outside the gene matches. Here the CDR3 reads CASSQDPLSGGASEQFF. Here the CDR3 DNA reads TGCGCCAGCAGCCAAGATCCCCTTAGCGGGGGGGCCTCTGAGCAGTTCTTC.

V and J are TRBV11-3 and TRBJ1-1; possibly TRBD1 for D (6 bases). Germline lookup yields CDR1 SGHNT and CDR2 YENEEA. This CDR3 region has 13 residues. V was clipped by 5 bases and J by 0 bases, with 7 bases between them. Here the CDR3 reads CASSKGVNTEAFF. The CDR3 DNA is TGTGCCAGCAGCAAGGGGGTGAACACTGAAGCTTTCTTT.

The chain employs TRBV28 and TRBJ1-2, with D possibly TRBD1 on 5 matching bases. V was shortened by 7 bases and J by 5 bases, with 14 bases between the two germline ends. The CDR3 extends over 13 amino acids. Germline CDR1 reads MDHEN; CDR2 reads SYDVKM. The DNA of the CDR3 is TGTGCCAGCACGCCTGACAGACCTTATGGCTACACCTTC. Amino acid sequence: CASTPDRPYGYTF.

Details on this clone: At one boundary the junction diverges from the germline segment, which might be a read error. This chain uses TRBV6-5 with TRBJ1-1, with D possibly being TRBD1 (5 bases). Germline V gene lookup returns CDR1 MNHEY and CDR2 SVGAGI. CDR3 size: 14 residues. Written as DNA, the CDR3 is TGTGCCAGCAGTGATCCGGGACGCAACATTGAAGCTTTCTTT. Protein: CASSDPGRNIEAFF.

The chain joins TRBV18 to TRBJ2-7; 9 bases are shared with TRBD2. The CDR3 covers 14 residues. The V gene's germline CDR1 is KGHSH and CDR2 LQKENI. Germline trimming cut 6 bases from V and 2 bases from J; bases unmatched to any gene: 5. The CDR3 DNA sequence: TGTGCCAGCTCCAGCGGGGGGCTTCCCTACGAGCAGTACTTC. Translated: CASSSGGLPYEQYF.

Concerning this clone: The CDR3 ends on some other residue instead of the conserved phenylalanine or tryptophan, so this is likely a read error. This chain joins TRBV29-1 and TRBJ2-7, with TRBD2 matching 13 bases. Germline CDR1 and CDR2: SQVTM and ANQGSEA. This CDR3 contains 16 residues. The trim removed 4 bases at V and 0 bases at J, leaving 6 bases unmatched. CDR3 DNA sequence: TGCAGCGTTGCCGGACTAGCGGGGGCCAGCTCCTACGAGCAGTACCTC. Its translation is CSVAGLAGASSYEQYL.

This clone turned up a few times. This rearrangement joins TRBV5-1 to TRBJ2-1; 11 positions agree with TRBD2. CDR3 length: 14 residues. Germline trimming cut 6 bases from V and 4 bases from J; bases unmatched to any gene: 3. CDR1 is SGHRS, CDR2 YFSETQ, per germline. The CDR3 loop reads CASTPSGGYNEQFF. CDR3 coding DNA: TGCGCCAGCACCCCTAGCGGGGGGTACAATGAGCAGTTCTTC.

The CDR3 is CASLGQSYGYTF. The CDR3 nucleotides are TGTGCCAGCCTAGGGCAGTCCTATGGCTACACCTTC. The V gene is TRBV6-1, the J gene TRBJ1-2; D unresolved. Germline-derived CDR1 and CDR2 are MNHNS and SASEGT. There are 12 residues in the CDR3. The V end was cut by 8 bases, the J end by 4 bases, with 11 bases between.

CDR3 protein: CASSHSRDRREKLFF. CDR3 bases: TGTGCCAGCTCGCACTCCCGGGACAGACGCGAAAAACTGTTTTTT. The chain couples TRBV18 to TRBJ1-4, with 7 nucleotides matching TRBD1. V lost 6 bases to trimming and J lost 8 bases; unmatched junction nucleotides: 12. Germline V gives CDR1 KGHSH, CDR2 LQKENI. This CDR3 is built from 15 residues.

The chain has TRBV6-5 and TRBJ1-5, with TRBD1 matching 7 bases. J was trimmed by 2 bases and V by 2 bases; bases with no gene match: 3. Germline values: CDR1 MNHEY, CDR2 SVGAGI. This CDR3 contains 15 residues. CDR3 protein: CASSYQGVGNQPQHF. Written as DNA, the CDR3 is TGTGCCAGCAGTTACCAGGGGGTTGGCAATCAGCCCCAGCATTTT.

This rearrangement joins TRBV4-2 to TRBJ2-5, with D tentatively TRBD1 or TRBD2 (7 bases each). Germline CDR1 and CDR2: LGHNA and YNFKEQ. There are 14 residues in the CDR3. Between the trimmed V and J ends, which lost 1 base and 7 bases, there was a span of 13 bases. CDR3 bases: TGTGCCAGCAGCCAAGGACAGGGCGGGGGGACCCAGTACTTC. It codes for CASSQGQGGGTQYF.

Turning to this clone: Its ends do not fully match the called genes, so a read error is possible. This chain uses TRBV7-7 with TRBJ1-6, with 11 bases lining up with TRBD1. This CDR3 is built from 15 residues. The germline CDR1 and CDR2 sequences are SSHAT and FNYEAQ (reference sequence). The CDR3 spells CASSRDRGRDSPLHF. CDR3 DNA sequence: TGTGCTAGCAGCCGGGACAGGGGGAGAGATTCACCCCTCCACTTT.

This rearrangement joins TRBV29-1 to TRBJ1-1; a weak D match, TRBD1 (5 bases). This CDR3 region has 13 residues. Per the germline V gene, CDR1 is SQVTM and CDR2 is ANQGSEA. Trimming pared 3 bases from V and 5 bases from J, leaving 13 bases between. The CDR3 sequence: CSVDGGVRTEAFF. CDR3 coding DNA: TGCAGCGTTGATGGGGGGGTGAGGACTGAAGCTTTCTTT. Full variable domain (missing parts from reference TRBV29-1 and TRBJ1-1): SAVISQKPSRDICQRGTSLTIQCQVDSQVTMMFWYRQQPGQSLTLIATANQGSEATYESGFVIDKFPISRPNLTFSTLTVSNMSPEDSSIYLCSVDGGVRTEAFFGQGTRLTVV.

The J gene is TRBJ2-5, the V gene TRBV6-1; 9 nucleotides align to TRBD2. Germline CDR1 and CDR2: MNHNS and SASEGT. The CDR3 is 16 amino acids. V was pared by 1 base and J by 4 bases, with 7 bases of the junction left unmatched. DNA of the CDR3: TGTGCCAGCAGTGAAGAGTTTGCGGGAGGGGGAGAGACCCAGTACTTC. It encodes CASSEEFAGGGETQYF.

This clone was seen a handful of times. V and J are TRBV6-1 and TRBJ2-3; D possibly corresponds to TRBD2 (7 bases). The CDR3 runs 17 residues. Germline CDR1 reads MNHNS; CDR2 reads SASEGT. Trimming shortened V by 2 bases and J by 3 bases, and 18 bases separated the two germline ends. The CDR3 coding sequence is TGTGCCAGCAGTGAAAGACGGTTGGGGGGGCGAACAGATACGCAGTATTTT. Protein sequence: CASSERRLGGRTDTQYF.

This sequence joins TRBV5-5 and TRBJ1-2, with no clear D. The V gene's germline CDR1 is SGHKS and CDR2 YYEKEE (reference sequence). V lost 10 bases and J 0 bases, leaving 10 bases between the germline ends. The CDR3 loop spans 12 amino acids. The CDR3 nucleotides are TGTGCCGCCGGCAGAGCTAACTATGGCTACACCTTC. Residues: CAAGRANYGYTF. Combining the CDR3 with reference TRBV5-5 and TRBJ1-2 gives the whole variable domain DAGVTQSPTHLIKTRGQQVTLRCSPISGHKSVSWYQQVLGQGPQFIFQYYEKEERGRGNFPDRFSARQFPNYSSELNVNALLLGDSALYLCAAGRANYGYTFGSGTRLTVV.

The CDR3 loop is CASSTWSTATVYYGYTF. The CDR3 nucleotides read TGTGCCAGTAGTACCTGGTCGACAGCCACCGTTTACTATGGCTACACCTTC. The chain joins TRBV19 to TRBJ1-2, with D perhaps matching TRBD1 (5 bases). The V and J ends lost 4 bases and 3 bases respectively, with 21 bases between them. The germline gives CDR1 LNHDA, CDR2 SQIVND (reference sequence). The CDR3 spans 17 residues. The full variable domain, completed using reference TRBV19 and TRBJ1-2, is DGGITQSPKYLFRKEGQNVTLSCEQNLNHDAMYWYRQDPGQGLRLIYYSQIVNDFQKGDIAEGYSVSREKKESFPLTVTSAQKNPTAFYLCASSTWSTATVYYGYTFGSGTRLTVV.

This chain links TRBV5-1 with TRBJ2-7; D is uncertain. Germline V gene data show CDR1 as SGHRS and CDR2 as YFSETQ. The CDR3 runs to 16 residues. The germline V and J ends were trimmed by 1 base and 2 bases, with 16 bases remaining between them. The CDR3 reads CASSLSNGSRAYEQYF. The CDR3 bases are TGCGCCAGCAGCTTGTCGAACGGGTCTAGGGCCTACGAGCAGTACTTC.

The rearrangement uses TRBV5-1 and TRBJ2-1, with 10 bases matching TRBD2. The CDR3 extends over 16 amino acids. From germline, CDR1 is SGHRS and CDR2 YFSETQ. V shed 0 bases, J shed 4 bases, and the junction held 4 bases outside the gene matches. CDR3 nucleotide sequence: TGCGCCAGCAGCTTGGTGCCTAGCGGGGGATACAATGAGCAGTTCTTC. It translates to CASSLVPSGGYNEQFF.

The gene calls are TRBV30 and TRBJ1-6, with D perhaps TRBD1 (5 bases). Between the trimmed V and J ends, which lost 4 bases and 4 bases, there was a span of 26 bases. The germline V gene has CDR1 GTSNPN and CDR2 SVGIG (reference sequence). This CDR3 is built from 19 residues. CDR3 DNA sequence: TGTGCCTGGAACTCTCGACGGCAGGGAGAAGGGAGGTATAATTCACCCCTCCACTTT. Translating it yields CAWNSRRQGEGRYNSPLHF.

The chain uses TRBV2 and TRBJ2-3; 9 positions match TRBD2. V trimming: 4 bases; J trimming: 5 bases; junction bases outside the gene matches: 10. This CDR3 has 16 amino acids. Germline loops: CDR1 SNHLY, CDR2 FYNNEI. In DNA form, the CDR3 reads TGTGCCAGCAGTGTGAGACTAGCGGATACGGGAGATACGCAGTATTTT. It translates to CASSVRLADTGDTQYF.

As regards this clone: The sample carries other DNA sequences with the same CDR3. This CDR3 reads CASSLTGNEQYF. CDR3 nucleotides: TGTGCCAGTAGTCTTACAGGGAACGAGCAGTACTTC. The chain couples TRBV19 to TRBJ2-7; tentatively, D is TRBD1 (6 bases). The CDR3 consists of 12 residues. V was clipped by 5 bases and J by 5 bases, with 10 bases between them. Germline values: CDR1 LNHDA, CDR2 SQIVND (reference sequence).

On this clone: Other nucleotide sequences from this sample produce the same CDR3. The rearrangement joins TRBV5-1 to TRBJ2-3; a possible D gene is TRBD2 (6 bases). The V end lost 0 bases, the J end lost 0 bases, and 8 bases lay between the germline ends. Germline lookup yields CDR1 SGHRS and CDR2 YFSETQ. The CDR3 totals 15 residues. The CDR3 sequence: CASSLEGTSTDTQYF. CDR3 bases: TGCGCCAGCAGCTTGGAGGGGACTAGCACAGATACGCAGTATTTT.

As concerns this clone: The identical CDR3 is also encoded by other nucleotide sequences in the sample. The CDR3 nucleotides are TGTGCCAGCAGCTTACAGGGGGCGAACACCGGGGAGCTGTTTTTT. This codes for CASSLQGANTGELFF. The rearrangement joins TRBV7-2 to TRBJ2-2, with 7 bases aligning to TRBD1. Germline V gives CDR1 SGHTA, CDR2 FQGNSA. The CDR3 length is 15 residues. Germline trimming cut 2 bases from V and 0 bases from J; bases unmatched to any gene: 0.

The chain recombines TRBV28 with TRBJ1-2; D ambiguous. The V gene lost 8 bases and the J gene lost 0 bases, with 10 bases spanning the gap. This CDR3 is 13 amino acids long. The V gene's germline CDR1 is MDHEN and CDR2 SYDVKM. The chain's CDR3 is CASGRLANYGYTF. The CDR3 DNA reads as TGTGCCAGCGGAAGGTTAGCTAACTATGGCTACACCTTC.